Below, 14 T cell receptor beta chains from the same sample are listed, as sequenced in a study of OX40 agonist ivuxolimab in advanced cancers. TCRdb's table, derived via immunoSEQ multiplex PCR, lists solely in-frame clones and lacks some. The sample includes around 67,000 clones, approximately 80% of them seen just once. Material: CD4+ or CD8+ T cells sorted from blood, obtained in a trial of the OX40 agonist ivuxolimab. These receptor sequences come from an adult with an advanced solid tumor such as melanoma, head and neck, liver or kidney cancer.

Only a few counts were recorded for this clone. The DNA of the CDR3 is TGCGCCAGCAGCTTGGTTCGGGGAAAGAGCAATCAGCCCCAGCATTTT. Protein: CASSLVRGKSNQPQHF. The chain couples TRBV5-1 to TRBJ1-5; no clear D. The CDR3 runs 16 residues. Trimming shortened V by 0 bases and J by 1 base, and 11 bases separated the two germline ends. Germline loops: CDR1 SGHRS, CDR2 YFSETQ.

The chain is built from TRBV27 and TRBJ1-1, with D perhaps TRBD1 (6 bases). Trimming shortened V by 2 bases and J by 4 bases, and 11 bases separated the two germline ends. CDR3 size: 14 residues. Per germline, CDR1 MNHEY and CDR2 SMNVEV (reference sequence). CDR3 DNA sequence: TGTGCCAGCAGTTTAACAGGGAGAGGCACTGAAGCTTTCTTT. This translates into CASSLTGRGTEAFF.

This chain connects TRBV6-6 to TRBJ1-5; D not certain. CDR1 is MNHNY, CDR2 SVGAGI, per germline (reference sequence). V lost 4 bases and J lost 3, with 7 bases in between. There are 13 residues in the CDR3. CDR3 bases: TGTGCCAGCAGTTTGGCTTCCAATCAGCCCCAGCATTTT. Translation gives CASSLASNQPQHF.

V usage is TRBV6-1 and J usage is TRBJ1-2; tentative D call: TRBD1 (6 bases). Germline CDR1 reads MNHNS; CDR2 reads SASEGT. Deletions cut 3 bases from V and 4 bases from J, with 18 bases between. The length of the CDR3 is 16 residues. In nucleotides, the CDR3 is TGTGCCAGCAGTGACAGGGGCGGCCTCGGAGGCTATGGCTACACCTTC. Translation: CASSDRGGLGGYGYTF.

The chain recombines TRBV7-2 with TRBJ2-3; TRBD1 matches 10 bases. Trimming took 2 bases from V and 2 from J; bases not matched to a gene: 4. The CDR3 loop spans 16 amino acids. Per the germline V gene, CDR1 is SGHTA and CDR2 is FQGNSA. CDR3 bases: TGTGCCAGCAGCTTACCGGGACAGGGGTCCACAGATACGCAGTATTTT. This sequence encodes CASSLPGQGSTDTQYF.

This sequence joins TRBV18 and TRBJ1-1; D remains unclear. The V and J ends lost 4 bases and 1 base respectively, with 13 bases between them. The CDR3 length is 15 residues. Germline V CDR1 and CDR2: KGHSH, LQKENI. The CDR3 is CASSLTLSGNTEAFF. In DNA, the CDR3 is TGTGCCAGCTCACTAACACTATCCGGGAACACTGAAGCTTTCTTT.

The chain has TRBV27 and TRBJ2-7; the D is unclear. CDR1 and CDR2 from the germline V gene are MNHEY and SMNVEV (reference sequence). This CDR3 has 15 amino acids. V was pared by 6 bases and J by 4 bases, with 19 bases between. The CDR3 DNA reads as TGTGCCAGCAGCCCCACTTGGGCACCTGAGTACGAGCAGTACTTC. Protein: CASSPTWAPEYEQYF.

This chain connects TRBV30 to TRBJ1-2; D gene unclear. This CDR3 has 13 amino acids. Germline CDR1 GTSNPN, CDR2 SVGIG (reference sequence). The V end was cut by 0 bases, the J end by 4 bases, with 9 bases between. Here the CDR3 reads CAWSVPDTYGYTF. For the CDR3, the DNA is TGTGCCTGGAGTGTTCCAGACACCTATGGCTACACCTTC.

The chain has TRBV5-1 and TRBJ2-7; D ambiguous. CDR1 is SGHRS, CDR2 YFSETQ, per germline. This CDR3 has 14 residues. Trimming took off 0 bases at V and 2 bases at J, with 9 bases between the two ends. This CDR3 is CASSLAGPPYEQYF. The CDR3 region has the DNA TGCGCCAGCAGCTTGGCGGGTCCCCCCTACGAGCAGTACTTC.

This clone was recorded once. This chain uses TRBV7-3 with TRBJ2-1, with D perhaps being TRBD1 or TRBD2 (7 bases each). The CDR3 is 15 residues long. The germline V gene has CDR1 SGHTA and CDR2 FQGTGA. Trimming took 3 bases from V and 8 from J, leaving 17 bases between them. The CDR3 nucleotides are TGTGCCAGCAGCTTCCAAGCGGGACAGTTCGATGAGCAGTTCTTC. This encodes CASSFQAGQFDEQFF.

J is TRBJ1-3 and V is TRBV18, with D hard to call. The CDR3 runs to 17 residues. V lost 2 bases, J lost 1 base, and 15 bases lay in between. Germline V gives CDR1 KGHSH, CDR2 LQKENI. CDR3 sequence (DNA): TGTGCCAGCTCACCATCGAACGGATACCGGTCTGGAAACACCATATATTTT. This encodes CASSPSNGYRSGNTIYF.

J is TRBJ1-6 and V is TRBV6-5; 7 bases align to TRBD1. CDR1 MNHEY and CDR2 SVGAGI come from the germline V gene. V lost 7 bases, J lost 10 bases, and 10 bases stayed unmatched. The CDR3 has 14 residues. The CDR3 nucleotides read TGTGCCAGCACGAAGAGACAGGGACGATCACCCCTCCACTTT. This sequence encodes CASTKRQGRSPLHF.

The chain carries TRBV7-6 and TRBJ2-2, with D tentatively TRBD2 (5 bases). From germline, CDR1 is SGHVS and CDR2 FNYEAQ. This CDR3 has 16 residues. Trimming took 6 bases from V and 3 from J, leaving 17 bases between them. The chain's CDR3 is CASSARGRADTGELFF. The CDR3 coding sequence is TGTGCCAGCAGTGCCCGGGGAAGGGCTGACACCGGGGAGCTGTTTTTT.

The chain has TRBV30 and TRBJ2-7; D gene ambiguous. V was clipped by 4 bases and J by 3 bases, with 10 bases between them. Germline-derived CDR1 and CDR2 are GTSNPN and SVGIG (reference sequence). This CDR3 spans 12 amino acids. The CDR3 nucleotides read TGTGCCTGGAATAAGCCGGACTACGAGCAGTACTTC. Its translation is CAWNKPDYEQYF.